This T cell receptor (beta chain) was obtained from a study of T cell responses to AZD1222 COVID-19 vaccine. Study information: Doses given second, at about 4 or about 12 weeks, were pooled.

Study-level points and caveats: Targeting of unmutated variant regions was reportedly seen in nearly half of spike-specific TCRs.

Clones were sequenced by immunoSEQ multiplex PCR, and TCRdb holds only the in-frame ones, with some missing. The sample shows 99,000 or so clones, approximately 87% of them seen only once. Regarding this clone: Its cognate antigen is unknown.

Germline V gene data show CDR1 as SGHNT and CDR2 as YENEEA. Trimming stripped 5 bases from V and 2 bases from J, with 14 bases between. CDR3 length: 15 residues. This rearrangement joins TRBV11-3 to TRBJ2-3; tentatively, D is TRBD1 (6 bases). This sequence was found in an adult in good health. Material: peripheral blood, obtained on day 0 of AZD1222 vaccination. The CDR3 protein is CASSTRTATTDTQYF. The CDR3 DNA reads as TGTGCCAGCAGCACCAGGACAGCTACCACAGATACGCAGTATTTT. The full variable domain, in which reference TRBV11-3 and TRBJ2-3 provide the parts outside the CDR3, is EAGVVQSPRYKIIEKKQPVAFWCNPISGHNTLYWYLQNLGQGPELLIRYENEEAVDDSQLPKDRFSAERLKGVDSTLKIQPAELGDSAVYLCASSTRTATTDTQYFGPGTRLTVL.